The entry that follows covers one T cell receptor beta chain sequence. Its antigen is still unknown. Base qualities are not at hand, and no much larger clone is one base apart. The immunoSEQ Assay was used to sequence TCR beta CDR3 regions from DNA. The authors' analysis ran thus. To compute T cell density, TCR beta template counts were normalized to usable DNA, which was estimated by amplifying housekeeping genes. Richness was estimated using the preseqR package, with extrapolation to 400,000 templates for PBMC samples and to 120,000 templates for tissue samples. Clonality was calculated as one minus Pielou's evenness. Differential abundance testing on productive amino-acid clonotypes, with a minimum total count of 5 and an alpha of 0.1, was used to identify tissue-enriched TCRs. The Jaccard Index and the Morisita Overlap Index were used to quantify repertoire overlap between compartments. TCR beta CDR3s were clustered by GLIPH together with public tetramer-defined viral CDR3s, and at least three viral sequences plus V-gene enrichment were required for viral motifs. TCRdb retrieved this table from immuneACCESS and kept in-frame rearrangements only. Not all clones are present; in checked studies, unresolved V genes account for under half, and no reason is known for the remainder. V and J calls and clone size are copied from that table; D and trimming were computed from the DNA. The sample records over a thousand clones, 25% to 30% of which are singletons. Of the sample, about 19% falls within the top ten clones.

The data originate from a study of T cells in localized non-small cell lung cancer (dated by TCRdb to the early 2020s). Describing the broader study: T cell repertoires of 236 early-stage NSCLC patients were analyzed, with tumors being compared against uninvolved tumor-adjacent lungs. The cohort consisted of about 240 treatment-naive NSCLC patients whose localized lung tumors had been resected. NSCLC patients had a mean age of approximately 70 years, and fewer than 150 were male and about 98 female. Study-wide conclusions, independent of this receptor: Because multi-region tumor sequencing was not performed, intratumor heterogeneity could not be ruled out. Uninvolved tumor-adjacent lung showed the highest T cell clonality, higher than tumor, which suggests more focused antigenic responses in the adjacent lung. Longer overall survival was associated with higher blood T cell density, whereas shorter survival was associated with higher adjacent-lung clonality. Because the study design was exploratory, TCR variables were selected using unadjusted p-values without false-discovery rate correction. A median of roughly 60 of the top 100 tumor clones turned up in the paired uninvolved adjacent lung, and under 30 of those clones also ranked among the top 100 of that same adjacent lung.

Uninvolved adjacent lung was taken at least 2 cm from the tumor margin and confirmed free of atypia by two independent pathologists. At diagnosis, tumor, uninvolved tumor-adjacent lung and peripheral blood were collected and then preserved as a mix of FFPE and fresh-frozen material. This clonotype originated in a male donor aged 60 or over with stage I squamous cell lung carcinoma. Material: normal lung tissue next to the tumor, obtained before any cancer treatment.

The CDR3 sequence is CASKKGLAGTDTQYF. At the DNA level, the sequence is TGTGCCAGCAAAAAGGGACTAGCGGGCACAGATACGCAGTATTTT. The rearranged chain carries TRBV6-8 and TRBJ2-3; 11 nucleotides in the junction match TRBD2. Looking up the germline V gene yields CDR1 MNHGY and CDR2 SAAAGT. The CDR3 starts with the cysteine, ends with the phenylalanine, and has 15 residues. Kept here is only the CDR3 DNA, which spans 45 bases and is read in frame from base 1. Here V drops 7 bases and J drops 1 base, and the junction holds 4 bases not matched to any gene.